These T cell receptor beta chains were read from a single sample in a study of T cell responses to AZD1222 COVID-19 vaccine. TCRdb's table, derived via immunoSEQ multiplex PCR, lists solely in-frame clones and lacks some. The data show around 130,000 clones, with approximately 85% seen just once and roughly 1.6% held by the top ten. Sample: peripheral blood, taken on day 0 of AZD1222 vaccination. The receptors derive from an adult in good health. CDR3s include the opening cysteine and the closing phenylalanine or tryptophan. The D gene is left open where the match is weak. Size tells how often a clone was seen (once, few, many) or the class of an expanded clone, and some rows leave it out.

TRBV18	NA	TRBJ1-3	NA	TGTGCCAGCTCACCACTCTTGGGACTCAGCTCTGGAAACACCATATATTTT	CASSPLLGLSSGNTIYF
TRBV30	NA	TRBJ1-6	NA	TGTGCCTGGTCCCCGGGGGCGCTTTCACCCCTCCACTTT	CAWSPGALSPLHF
TRBV5-1	TRBD2	TRBJ2-1	few	TGCGCCAGCAGACCCCAAGCGGGAGTCTCCTACAATGAGCAGTTCTTC	CASRPQAGVSYNEQFF
TRBV12-3/TRBV12-4	NA	TRBJ1-5	NA	TGTGCCAGCAGTTTAGGTCAGCCCCAGCATTTT	CASSLGQPQHF
TRBV9	NA	TRBJ1-2	NA	TGTGCCAGCAGCGCCCCCGGCGGGGGCGTATCCTATGGCTACACCTTC	CASSAPGGGVSYGYTF
TRBV19	NA	TRBJ2-1	NA	TGTGCCAGTAAAAGTAGTGTCTGGGGGGACGGCAATGAGCAGTTCTTC	CASKSSVWGDGNEQFF
TRBV11-3	TRBD1	TRBJ1-2	NA	TGTGCCAGCAGCCGGGGACAGGGGGTTCTTGGCTACACCTTC	CASSRGQGVLGYTF
TRBV7-8	NA	TRBJ1-3	NA	TGTGCCAGCAGCTTAGCGACCCCGCCGGAGGGCTCTGGAAACACCATATATTTT	CASSLATPPEGSGNTIYF
TRBV11-3	NA	TRBJ1-1	NA	TGTGCCAGCAGCTTACAGGGGCACACTGAAGCTTTCTTT	CASSLQGHTEAFF
TRBV18	NA	TRBJ1-3	NA	TGTGCCAGCTCAACGGTCCCAGGGGGAAACACCATATATTTT	CASSTVPGGNTIYF
TRBV11-2	NA	TRBJ1-2	NA	TGTGCCAGCAGCCCTAACGGGGGAAGGGGTGGCTACACCTTC	CASSPNGGRGGYTF
TRBV30	TRBD1	TRBJ2-4	NA	TGTGCCTGGAGTTGGGACAGGGGGATTCAGTACTTC	CAWSWDRGIQYF
TRBV27	NA	TRBJ2-1	NA	TGTGCCAGCAGTTTATCTCCCCTTGGTGTCAATGAGCAGTTCTTC	CASSLSPLGVNEQFF
TRBV5-1	NA	TRBJ1-6	NA	TGCGCCAGCAGCTTGGTGAGCTCCTATAATTCACCCCTCCACTTT	CASSLVSSYNSPLHF
TRBV21-1	NA	TRBJ2-4	NA	TGTGCCAGCAGGCGGACAGGGGGCCCCAAAAACATTCAGTACTTC	CASRRTGGPKNIQYF
TRBV19	TRBD2	TRBJ2-1	NA	TGTGCCAGTAGTCTGCTCGGGACTAGCGGGGGGTTCCTACCCCACAATGAGCAGTTCTTC	CASSLLGTSGGFLPHNEQFF
TRBV28	NA	TRBJ1-1	NA	TGTGCCAGCAGTTTGGCGGCAGTCGATGGAGCTTTCTTT	CASSLAAVDGAFF
TRBV20-1	NA	TRBJ1-5	NA	TGCAGTGCTAGTTTGCCCCAGGGGCTATATAGCAATCAGCCCCAGCATTTT	CSASLPQGLYSNQPQHF
TRBV11-3	NA	TRBJ2-2	NA	TGTGCCAGCAGCTTAAGGAACACCGGGGAGCTGTTTTTT	CASSLRNTGELFF
TRBV6-6	TRBD1	TRBJ2-5	NA	TGTGCCAGCAGGACAGGGGCCCTCGGGGAGACCCAGTACTTC	CASRTGALGETQYF
TRBV25-1	TRBD2	TRBJ2-7	NA	TGTGCCAGCAGTGAATCTAGGACTAGCGGGCCTTTCGAGCAGTACTTC	CASSESRTSGPFEQYF
TRBV18	NA	TRBJ1-1	NA	TGTGCCAGCTCACCAGGAAACACTGAAGCTTTCTTT	CASSPGNTEAFF
TRBV6-5	TRBD2	TRBJ2-5	NA	TGTGCCAGCAGTTACCTAGCGGGAGGTGGTGAGACCCAGTACTTC	CASSYLAGGGETQYF
TRBV6-5	NA	TRBJ2-2	NA	TGTGCCAGCAGTTACGGGGCAGGGATGGCCGGGGAGCTGTTTTTT	CASSYGAGMAGELFF
TRBV12-2	NA	TRBJ2-1	NA	TGTGCAAGTCGCCAGGGACTAGCGGAGAACAATGAGCAGTTCTTC	CASRQGLAENNEQFF
TRBV21-1	NA	TRBJ2-2	NA	TGTGCCAGCAGCAAAGAGGACGGACCGAACACCGGGGAGCTGTTTTTT	CASSKEDGPNTGELFF
TRBV7-9	NA	TRBJ1-1	NA	TGTGCCAGCAGCGCGGAAGGAGCTGAAGCTTTCTTT	CASSAEGAEAFF
TRBV7-9	NA	TRBJ1-4	NA	TGTGCCAGCAGCTTAGGAACGCACAAAGGGGCAACTAATGAAAAACTGTTTTTT	CASSLGTHKGATNEKLFF
TRBV11-2	NA	TRBJ2-7	NA	TGTGCCAGCAGCGCCAGCCTAGAGCAGTACTTC	CASSASLEQYF
TRBV30	TRBD1	TRBJ1-2	NA	TGTGCCTGGAGTTCCCCGAGGGACAGCGATGGCTACACCTTC	CAWSSPRDSDGYTF
TRBV27	NA	TRBJ1-1	once	TGTGCCAGCAGTTTGCAGATGAACACTGAAGCTTTCTTT	CASSLQMNTEAFF
TRBV3-1/TRBV3-2	NA	TRBJ1-1	NA	TGTGCCAGCAGCCAGGGGGCGATTAGGACTGAAGCTTTCTTT	CASSQGAIRTEAFF
TRBV3-1/TRBV3-2	TRBD1	TRBJ2-7	NA	TGTGCCAGCAGCCAAGATAGGCAGGGGGCATCCTACGAGCAGTACTTC	CASSQDRQGASYEQYF